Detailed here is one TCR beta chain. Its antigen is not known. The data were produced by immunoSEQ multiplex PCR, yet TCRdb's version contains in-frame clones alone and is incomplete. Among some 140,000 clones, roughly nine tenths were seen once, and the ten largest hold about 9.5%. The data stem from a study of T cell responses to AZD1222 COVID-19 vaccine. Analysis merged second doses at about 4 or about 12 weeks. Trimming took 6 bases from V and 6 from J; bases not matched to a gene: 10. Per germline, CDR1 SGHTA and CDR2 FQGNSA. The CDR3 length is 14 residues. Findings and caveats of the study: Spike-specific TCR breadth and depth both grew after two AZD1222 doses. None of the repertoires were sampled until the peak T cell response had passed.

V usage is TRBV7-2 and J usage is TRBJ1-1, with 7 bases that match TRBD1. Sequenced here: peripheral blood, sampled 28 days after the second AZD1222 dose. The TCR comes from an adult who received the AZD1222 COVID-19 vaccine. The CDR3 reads CASRGSTGTAEAFF. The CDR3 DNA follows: TGTGCCAGCAGGGGCTCGACAGGGACCGCTGAAGCTTTCTTT.